A single sample is the source of the 16 T cell receptor beta chains below, sequenced in a study of long-term antiretroviral therapy in people with HIV (dated by TCRdb to between 2021 and 2024). The immunoSEQ hsTCRB v3.0 assay was used at survey level resolution to sequence the TRB variable region. TCRdb re-hosts the immuneACCESS table, in-frame sequences only. Its copies lack some clones; in the studies checked, an unresolved V gene accounts for under half of them, and the cause for the rest is not known. Across this sample there are tens of thousands of clones, with 70% to 85% seen only once. The top ten clonotypes cover roughly 4.9% of the sample. The sample was unsorted PBMCs, taken 0.5 years after starting antiretroviral therapy. All receptors come from a man aged 18 to 29 with HIV.

V and J are TRBV11-2 and TRBJ2-7, with D perhaps TRBD1 (6 bases). The CDR3 is made up of 12 amino acids. Germline V CDR1 and CDR2: SGHAT, FQNNGV. The ends were cut back, 8 bases at V and 2 bases at J, with 10 bases in the middle. CDR3 sequence reads: CASGQRTYEQYF. DNA for the CDR3: TGTGCCAGCGGACAGAGGACCTACGAGCAGTACTTC.

The CDR3 here is CASSYGTSGGYEQYF. The CDR3 bases are TGCGCCAGCAGCTACGGGACTAGCGGGGGATATGAGCAGTACTTC. This rearrangement joins TRBV5-1 to TRBJ2-7; TRBD2 matches 14 bases. J was trimmed by 7 bases and V by 3 bases; bases with no gene match: 6. Germline assignment: CDR1 SGHRS and CDR2 YFSETQ. The CDR3 is 15 amino acids. Based on the CDR3 plus reference TRBV5-1 and TRBJ2-7, the full variable domain is KAGVTQTPRYLIKTRGQQVTLSCSPISGHRSVSWYQQTPGQGLQFLFEYFSETQRNKGNFPGRFSGRQFSNSRSEMNVSTLELGDSALYLCASSYGTSGGYEQYFGPGTRLTVT.

The chain recombines TRBV5-1 with TRBJ2-7; D may match TRBD1 or TRBD2 (5 bases each). Per germline, CDR1 SGHRS and CDR2 YFSETQ. The V and J ends lost 3 bases and 2 bases respectively, with 12 bases between them. This CDR3 comprises 14 residues. This CDR3 is CASSSRDGAYEQYF. The CDR3 DNA follows: TGCGCCAGCAGCTCTAGGGACGGGGCCTACGAGCAGTACTTC. Filled out from reference TRBV5-1 and TRBJ2-7, the complete variable domain reads KAGVTQTPRYLIKTRGQQVTLSCSPISGHRSVSWYQQTPGQGLQFLFEYFSETQRNKGNFPGRFSGRQFSNSRSEMNVSTLELGDSALYLCASSSRDGAYEQYFGPGTRLTVT.

The chain employs TRBV5-1 and TRBJ2-1, with 10 bases matching TRBD2. V shed 4 bases and J 3 bases; nucleotides not matched to a gene: 7. Germline V lookup: CDR1 SGHRS, CDR2 YFSETQ. The CDR3 extends over 16 amino acids. The CDR3 DNA reads as TGCGCCAGCAGCCTCAAGCGGGAGGGCGTCTACAATGAGCAGTTCTTC. Protein product: CASSLKREGVYNEQFF.

The rearrangement joins TRBV27 to TRBJ2-1, with TRBD2 identical over 13 bases. This CDR3 region has 16 residues. Trimming took 4 bases from V and 6 from J; bases not matched to a gene: 6. Germline V lookup: CDR1 MNHEY, CDR2 SMNVEV (reference sequence). The CDR3 sequence: CASSSGLAGPSNEQFF. The CDR3 DNA reads as TGTGCCAGCAGTTCGGGACTAGCGGGGCCCTCCAATGAGCAGTTCTTC.

V and J are TRBV5-4 and TRBJ2-5, with 8 bases aligning to TRBD1. This CDR3 region has 15 residues. The V and J ends lost 4 bases and 3 bases, in that order; junction bases with no gene match: 8. Germline loops: CDR1 SGHNT, CDR2 YYREEE (reference sequence). CDR3 coding DNA: TGTGCCAGCAGCCTGAAACAGGGGGAAAAAGAGACCCAGTACTTC. Translated: CASSLKQGEKETQYF.

V gene TRBV18 combines with J gene TRBJ2-7, with 8 bases fitting TRBD2. The germline CDR1 and CDR2 sequences are KGHSH and LQKENI. The CDR3 has 14 amino acids. The V gene end was trimmed by 3 bases and the J gene end by 3 bases; junction bases not matched to a gene: 4. Here the CDR3 reads CASSPGRGVYEQYF. CDR3 sequence (DNA): TGTGCCAGCTCACCCGGGAGGGGGGTCTACGAGCAGTACTTC.

The V and J genes are TRBV6-4 and TRBJ2-3; 7 bases are shared with TRBD2. Looked up from germline, CDR1 is MRHNA and CDR2 is SNTAGT. V gave up 4 bases and J gave up 4 bases; unmatched junction bases: 5. CDR3 length: 14 amino acids. CDR3 nucleotide sequence: TGTGCCAGCAGTGCTGGACTAGAGGCAGATACGCAGTATTTT. It yields the protein CASSAGLEADTQYF.

This chain joins TRBV28 and TRBJ2-5; the match to TRBD1 covers 9 bases. V shed 4 bases and J 5 bases; nucleotides not matched to a gene: 11. This CDR3 spans 16 amino acids. Germline lookup yields CDR1 MDHEN and CDR2 SYDVKM. The CDR3 DNA reads as TGTGCCAGCAGTTCGCCTCGGACAGGGGACCGGGAGACCCAGTACTTC. This codes for CASSSPRTGDRETQYF.

This chain links TRBV7-2 with TRBJ2-7; 7 bases match TRBD2. Germline CDR1 SGHTA, CDR2 FQGNSA. The CDR3 sequence is 16 residues long. Trimming cost V 1 base and J 0 bases; bases outside gene matches: 6. The CDR3 nucleotides read TGTGCCAGCAGCTTAGTAAGTCTAGCGGACTCCTACGAGCAGTACTTC. It specifies CASSLVSLADSYEQYF.

The rearrangement links TRBV4-3 to TRBJ1-1, with 11 bases identical to TRBD1. This CDR3 is 15 amino acids long. V shed 1 base and J 3 bases; nucleotides not matched to a gene: 1. CDR1 is LGHNA, CDR2 YSLEER, per germline. The CDR3 spells CASSQGDRGYTEAFF. The DNA of the CDR3 is TGCGCCAGCAGCCAAGGGGACAGGGGGTACACTGAAGCTTTCTTT.

The chain links TRBV5-1 to TRBJ1-2; TRBD1 is a possible D gene (6 bases). This CDR3 region has 13 residues. Germline assignment: CDR1 SGHRS and CDR2 YFSETQ. Trimming removed 0 bases at V and 5 bases at J, with 8 bases between. CDR3: CASSLADSYGYTF. The CDR3 DNA sequence: TGCGCCAGCAGCTTGGCGGACAGTTATGGCTACACCTTC.

This clone is a singleton in its sample. This sequence joins TRBV7-3 and TRBJ2-7, with 7 bases matching TRBD2. This CDR3 spans 15 amino acids. The V gene's germline CDR1 is SGHTA and CDR2 FQGTGA. The ends lost 0 bases at V and 5 bases at J; junction bases unmatched: 7. CDR3 DNA sequence: TGTGCCAGCAGCTTAACTGGCGGGAGAACCGACGAGCAGTACTTC. Translation gives CASSLTGGRTDEQYF.

This chain joins TRBV5-4 and TRBJ1-1, with D possibly being TRBD1 (6 bases). The V and J ends lost 1 base and 6 bases respectively, with 16 bases between them. The germline CDR1 and CDR2 sequences are SGHNT and YYREEE (reference sequence). The CDR3 sequence is 15 residues long. CDR3: CASSLSTTGWAEAFF. The CDR3 DNA sequence: TGTGCCAGCAGCTTGTCTACAACAGGGTGGGCTGAAGCTTTCTTT.

The sample holds one count of this clone. The chain uses TRBV19 and TRBJ2-1, with TRBD2 matching over 8 bases. The germline CDR1 and CDR2 sequences are LNHDA and SQIVND (reference sequence). CDR3 length: 14 amino acids. Germline trimming cut 4 bases from V and 6 bases from J; bases unmatched to any gene: 5. This CDR3 reads CASSNGRATNEQFF. The CDR3 coding sequence is TGTGCCAGTAGTAACGGGAGGGCCACCAATGAGCAGTTCTTC.

The chain joins TRBV18 to TRBJ1-5; TRBD1 is a possible D gene (6 bases). Looked up from germline, CDR1 is KGHSH and CDR2 is LQKENI. The CDR3 has 14 residues. The ends were cut back, 5 bases at V and 5 bases at J, with 13 bases in the middle. The CDR3 reads CASSAQGSDQPQHF. DNA of the CDR3: TGTGCCAGCTCAGCGCAGGGGTCGGATCAGCCCCAGCATTTT.